This T cell receptor beta chain was observed in a study of CD8 T cells in ankylosing spondylitis. Study-wide results and caveats: Significant enrichment of disease-linked clones was reported in matched ankylosing spondylitis synovial fluid. Blood from ankylosing spondylitis patients appeared to carry a characteristic eight-variant TCR beta motif.

This clonotype came up a few times. No antigen is known for it. Trimming cost V 3 bases and J 4 bases, with 10 bases left between them. CDR3 length: 15 residues. The V gene's germline CDR1 is WSHSY and CDR2 SAAADI. Libraries of TCR beta came from quantitative 5'-RACE with molecular barcodes. MiXCR, run by TCRdb on the 5' RACE reads, gives a single entry per CDR3 protein. The sample lists some 200,000 distinct CDR3 sequences, just under 7.5% seen once, with 13% to 15% in the top ten. The sample taken for sequencing was blood, either unsorted or a sorted T cell fraction (not recorded which). The chain links TRBV10-2 to TRBJ2-6; D gene uncertain. The clonotype comes from a male donor with ankylosing spondylitis. DNA for the CDR3: TGCGCCAGCAGTGACTTAGCTCCCGGGGCCAACGTCCTGACTTTC. Translation gives CASSDLAPGANVLTF.